Presented here are 2 T cell receptor beta chains from one specimen sequenced in a study of OX40 agonist ivuxolimab in advanced cancers. Clones were sequenced by immunoSEQ multiplex PCR, and TCRdb holds only the in-frame ones, with some missing. The table has about 78,000 clones, approximately 90% seen once. Sequences were derived from CD4+ or CD8+ T cells sorted from blood, sampled in a trial of the OX40 agonist ivuxolimab. These receptors were taken from an adult with an advanced solid tumor such as melanoma, head and neck, liver or kidney cancer.

The chain links TRBV5-5 to TRBJ2-5, with 7 bases identical to TRBD1. There are 17 residues in the CDR3. The trim removed 2 bases at V and 5 bases at J, leaving 15 bases unmatched. CDR1 and CDR2 (germline): SGHKS, YYEKEE (reference sequence). The CDR3 nucleotides are TGTGCCAGCAGCTTCCCCCGTGGCAGGGACAGAGCGGAGACCCAGTACTTC. Its translation is CASSFPRGRDRAETQYF.

The chain is built from TRBV19 and TRBJ2-1, with D possibly being TRBD2 (6 bases). V lost 3 bases to trimming and J lost 10 bases, with 16 bases between them. Per germline, CDR1 LNHDA and CDR2 SQIVND (reference sequence). The CDR3 runs 14 residues. CDR3: CASSMELARREQFF. The CDR3 nucleotides are TGTGCCAGTAGTATGGAACTAGCCCGGAGGGAGCAGTTCTTC.